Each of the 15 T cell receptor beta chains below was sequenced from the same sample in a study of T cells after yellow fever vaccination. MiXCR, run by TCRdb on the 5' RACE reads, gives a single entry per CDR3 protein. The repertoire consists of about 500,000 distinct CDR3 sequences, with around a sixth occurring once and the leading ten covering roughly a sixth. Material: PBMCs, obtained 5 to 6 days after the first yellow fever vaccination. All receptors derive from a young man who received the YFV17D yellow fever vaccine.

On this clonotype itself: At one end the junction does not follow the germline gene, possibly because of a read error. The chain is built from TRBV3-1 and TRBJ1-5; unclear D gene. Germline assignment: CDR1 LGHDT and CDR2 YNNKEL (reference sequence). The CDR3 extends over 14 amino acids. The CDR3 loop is CASSQLGRNQLQHF. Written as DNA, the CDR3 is TGTGCCAGCAGCCAATTAGGGCGGAATCAGCTCCAGCATTTT.

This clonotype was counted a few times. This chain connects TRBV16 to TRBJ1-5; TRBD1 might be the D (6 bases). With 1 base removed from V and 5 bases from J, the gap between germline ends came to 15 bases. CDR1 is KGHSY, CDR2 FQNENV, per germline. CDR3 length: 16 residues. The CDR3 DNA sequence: TGTGCCAGCAGCCAATTTGCGGGGGCTCAGGATCAGCCCCAGCATTTT. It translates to CASSQFAGAQDQPQHF.

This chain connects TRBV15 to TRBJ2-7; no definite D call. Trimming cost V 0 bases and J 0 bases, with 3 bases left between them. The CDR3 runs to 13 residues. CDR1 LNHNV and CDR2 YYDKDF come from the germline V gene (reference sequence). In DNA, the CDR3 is TGTGCCACCAGCAGAGACAACTCCTACGAGCAGTACTTC. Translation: CATSRDNSYEQYF.

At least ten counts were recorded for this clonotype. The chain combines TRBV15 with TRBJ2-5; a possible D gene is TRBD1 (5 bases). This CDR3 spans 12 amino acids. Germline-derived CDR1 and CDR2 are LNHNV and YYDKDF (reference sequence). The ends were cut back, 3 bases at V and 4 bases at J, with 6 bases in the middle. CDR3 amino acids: CATSRDIETQYF. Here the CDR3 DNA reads TGTGCCACCAGCAGGGACATAGAGACCCAGTACTTC.

Written as DNA, the CDR3 is TGTGCCAGCTCCCCAACCCTTGGGCCGGGGGCTGGGGCCAACGTCCTGACTTTC. Its protein is CASSPTLGPGAGANVLTF. The rearrangement joins TRBV18 to TRBJ2-6, with D perhaps TRBD2 (6 bases). Per germline, CDR1 KGHSH and CDR2 LQKENI. Trimming removed 6 bases from V and 2 bases from J, with 20 bases in between. The CDR3 is 18 residues long. The complete variable domain, with remaining parts taken from reference TRBV18 and TRBJ2-6, reads NAGVMQNPRHLVRRRGQEARLRCSPMKGHSHVYWYRQLPEEGLKFMVYLQKENIIDESGMPKERFSAEFPKEGPSILRIQQVVRGDSAAYFCASSPTLGPGAGANVLTFGAGSRLTVL.

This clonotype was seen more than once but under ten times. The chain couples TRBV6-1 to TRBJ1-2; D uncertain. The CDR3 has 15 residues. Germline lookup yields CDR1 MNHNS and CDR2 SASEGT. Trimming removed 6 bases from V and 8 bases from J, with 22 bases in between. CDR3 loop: CASRIIGEGNEGYTF. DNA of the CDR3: TGTGCCAGCAGAATAATAGGAGAGGGTAATGAGGGCTACACCTTC.

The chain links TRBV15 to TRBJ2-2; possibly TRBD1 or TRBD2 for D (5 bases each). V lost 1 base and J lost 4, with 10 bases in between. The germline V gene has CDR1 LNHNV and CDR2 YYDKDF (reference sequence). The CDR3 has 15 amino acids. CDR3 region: CATSRAGAGTGELFF. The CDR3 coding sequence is TGTGCCACCAGCAGAGCCGGGGCAGGCACCGGGGAGCTGTTTTTT.

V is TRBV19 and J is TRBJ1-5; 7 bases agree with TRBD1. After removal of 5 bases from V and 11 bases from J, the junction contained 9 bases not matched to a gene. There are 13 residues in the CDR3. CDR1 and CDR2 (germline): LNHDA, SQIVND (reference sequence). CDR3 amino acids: CASSLYPGQSQHF. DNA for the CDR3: TGTGCCAGTAGTTTGTATCCGGGACAGTCCCAGCATTTT.

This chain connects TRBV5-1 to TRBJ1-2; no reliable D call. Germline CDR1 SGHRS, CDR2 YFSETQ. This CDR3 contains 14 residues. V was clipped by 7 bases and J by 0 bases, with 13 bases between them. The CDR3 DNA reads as TGCGCCAGCGGGTTGACTCCTACTAACTATGGCTACACCTTC. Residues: CASGLTPTNYGYTF.

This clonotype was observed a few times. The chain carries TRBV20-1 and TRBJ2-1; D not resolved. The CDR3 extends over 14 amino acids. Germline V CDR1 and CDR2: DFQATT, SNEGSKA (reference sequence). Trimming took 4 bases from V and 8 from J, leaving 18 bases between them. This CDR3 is CSANSLPIDDEQFF. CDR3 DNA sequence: TGCAGTGCTAATAGCCTGCCGATTGACGATGAGCAGTTCTTC.

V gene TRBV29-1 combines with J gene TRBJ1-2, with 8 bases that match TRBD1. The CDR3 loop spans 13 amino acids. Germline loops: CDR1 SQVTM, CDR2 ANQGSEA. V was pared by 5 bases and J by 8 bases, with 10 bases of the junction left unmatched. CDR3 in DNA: TGCAGCGTTCGTATGGGACAGGAGCAGGGCTACACCTTC. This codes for CSVRMGQEQGYTF.

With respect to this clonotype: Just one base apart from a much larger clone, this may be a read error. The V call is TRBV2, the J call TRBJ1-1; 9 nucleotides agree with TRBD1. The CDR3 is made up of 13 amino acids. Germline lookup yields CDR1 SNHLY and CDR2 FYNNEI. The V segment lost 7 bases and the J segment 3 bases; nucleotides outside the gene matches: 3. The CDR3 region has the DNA TGTGCCAGCATTTGGACAGGGGACACTGAAGCTTTCTTT. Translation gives CASIWTGDTEAFF.

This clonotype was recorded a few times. The CDR3 nucleotides are TGTGCCAGCACTCAGCGGGGGGGCCGGTACAATGAGCAGTTCTTC. Translated: CASTQRGGRYNEQFF. The chain uses TRBV7-2 and TRBJ2-1; 10 bases are shared with TRBD2. The junction had 7 bases not matched to a gene; V was cut back by 7 bases and J by 4 bases. CDR3 length: 15 residues. Germline V CDR1 and CDR2: SGHTA, FQGNSA.

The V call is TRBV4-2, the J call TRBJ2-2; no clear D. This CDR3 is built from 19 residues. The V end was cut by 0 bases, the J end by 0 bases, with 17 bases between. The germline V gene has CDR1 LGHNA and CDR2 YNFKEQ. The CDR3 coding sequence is TGTGCCAGCAGCCAAGAAGGAGTAGAGAGCAGACCGAACACCGGGGAGCTGTTTTTT. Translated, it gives CASSQEGVESRPNTGELFF.

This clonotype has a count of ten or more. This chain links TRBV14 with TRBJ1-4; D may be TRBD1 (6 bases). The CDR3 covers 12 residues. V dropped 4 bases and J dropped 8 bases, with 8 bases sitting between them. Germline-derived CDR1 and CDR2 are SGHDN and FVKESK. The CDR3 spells CASSPGAEKLFF. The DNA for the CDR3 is TGTGCCAGCAGCCCGGGGGCGGAAAAACTGTTTTTT.